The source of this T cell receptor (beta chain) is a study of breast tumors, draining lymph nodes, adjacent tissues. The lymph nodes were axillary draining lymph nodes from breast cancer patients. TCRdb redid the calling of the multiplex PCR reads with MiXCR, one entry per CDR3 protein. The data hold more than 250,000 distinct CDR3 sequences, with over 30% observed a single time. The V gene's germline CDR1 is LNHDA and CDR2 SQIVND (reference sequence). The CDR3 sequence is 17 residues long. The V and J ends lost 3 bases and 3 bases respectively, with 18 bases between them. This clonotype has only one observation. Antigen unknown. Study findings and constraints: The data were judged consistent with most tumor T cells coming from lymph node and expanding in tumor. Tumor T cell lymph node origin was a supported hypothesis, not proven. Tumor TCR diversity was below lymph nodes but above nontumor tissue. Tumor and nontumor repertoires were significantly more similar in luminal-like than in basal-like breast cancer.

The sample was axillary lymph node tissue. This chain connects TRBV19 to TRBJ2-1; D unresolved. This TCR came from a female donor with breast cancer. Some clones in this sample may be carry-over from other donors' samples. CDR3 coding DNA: TGTGCCAGTAGTATGGGAATATCCGTTGAAGACTACAATGAGCAGTTCTTC. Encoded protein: CASSMGISVEDYNEQFF.